These 16 T cell receptor beta chains were all obtained from the same sample, sequenced in a study of CD8+ T cells in alopecia areata. cDNA reverse transcribed from extracted RNA served as the sequencing template. Assay: immunoSEQ multiplex PCR; the TCRdb copy retains only in-frame clones and omits some. This table has some 170,000 clones, 67% appearing once. Material: CD8+ T cells sorted from blood, obtained at week 0. The receptor set was obtained from a human donor with alopecia areata.

CDR3 in DNA: TGTGCCACCAGCAGAGTATCCCGAACAGATACGCAGTATTTT. The encoded protein is CATSRVSRTDTQYF. This chain joins TRBV15 and TRBJ2-3; no definite D call. The CDR3 covers 14 residues. Germline lookup yields CDR1 LNHNV and CDR2 YYDKDF (reference sequence). Trimming left V 1 base short and J 3 bases short, with 8 bases between.

The chain links TRBV21-1 to TRBJ2-5; the tabulated D call, TRBD2, remains unverified against the DNA. TRBV21-1 is a known pseudogene. The CDR3 has 17 amino acids. The CDR3 spells CASSKVPTAGLRETQYF. The CDR3 coding sequence is TGTGCCAGCAGCAAAGTTCCGACCGCTGGACTTCGAGAGACCCAGTACTTC.

In this sample, this clone turned up once. The chain joins TRBV5-6 to TRBJ2-1; TRBD2 agrees at 8 bases. J gave up 7 bases and V 6 bases, and 3 bases lay outside the gene matches. The CDR3 covers 12 residues. Germline V gene lookup returns CDR1 SGHDT and CDR2 YYEEEE. The DNA of the CDR3 is TGTGCCAGCACCATAGCGGGGAATGAGCAGTTCTTC. Translating gives CASTIAGNEQFF.

The chain carries TRBV20-1 and TRBJ1-2, with no clear D. Trimming shortened V by 6 bases and J by 4 bases, and 9 bases separated the two germline ends. CDR1 and CDR2 (germline): DFQATT, SNEGSKA (reference sequence). The CDR3 consists of 11 residues. CDR3 in amino acids: CSAPPSYGYTF. The CDR3 coding sequence is TGCAGTGCCCCCCCCTCCTATGGCTACACCTTC.

This rearrangement joins TRBV30 to TRBJ2-7; D might be TRBD1 (6 bases). There are 12 residues in the CDR3. V was shortened by 1 base and J by 7 bases, with 11 bases between the two germline ends. Per the germline V gene, CDR1 is GTSNPN and CDR2 is SVGIG (reference sequence). CDR3: CAWSGGPGEQYF. The CDR3 DNA reads TGTGCCTGGAGTGGGGGGCCGGGGGAGCAGTACTTC.

The rearrangement joins TRBV13 to TRBJ2-6; possibly TRBD2 for D (5 bases). The germline V gene encodes CDR1 PRHDT and CDR2 FYEKMQ (reference sequence). CDR3 length: 16 residues. Trimming took off 0 bases at V and 2 bases at J, with 8 bases between the two ends. CDR3 nucleotide sequence: TGTGCCAGCAGCTTAGGGAGGGATGCTGGGGCCAACGTCCTGACTTTC. Amino acids: CASSLGRDAGANVLTF. The entire variable domain, with the rest obtained from reference TRBV13 and TRBJ2-6, is as follows: AAGVIQSPRHLIKEKRETATLKCYPIPRHDTVYWYQQGPGQDPQFLISFYEKMQSDKGSIPDRFSAQQFSDYHSELNMSSLELGDSALYFCASSLGRDAGANVLTFGAGSRLTVL.

V usage is TRBV27 and J usage is TRBJ2-3; D perhaps matches TRBD1 (5 bases). The germline CDR1 and CDR2 sequences are MNHEY and SMNVEV (reference sequence). Trimming removed 8 bases from V and 0 bases from J, with 15 bases in between. The CDR3 covers 15 residues. This CDR3 reads CASQGLGPSTDTQYF. CDR3 nucleotides: TGTGCCAGCCAAGGGTTGGGGCCGAGCACAGATACGCAGTATTTT.

The chain is built from TRBV2 and TRBJ2-1; maybe TRBD2 (5 bases). Germline-derived CDR1 and CDR2 are SNHLY and FYNNEI. Trimming removed 6 bases at V and 7 bases at J, with 10 bases between. The CDR3 contains 12 residues. The DNA of the CDR3 is TGTGCCAGCAGGGGAGCGAGGAATGAGCAGTTCTTC. Translating it yields CASRGARNEQFF.

The chain uses TRBV13 and TRBJ1-6; 8 bases are shared with TRBD1. The CDR3 contains 15 residues. CDR1 is PRHDT and CDR2 is FYEKMQ in the germline V gene (reference sequence). J lost 10 bases, V lost 5 bases, and 10 bases had no gene match. This CDR3 reads CASSPRGQVGSPLHF. The CDR3 DNA reads as TGTGCCAGCAGCCCTCGGGGACAGGTTGGGTCACCCCTCCACTTT.

V gene TRBV6-5 combines with J gene TRBJ2-7; D tentatively reads TRBD1 or TRBD2 (6 bases each). Trimming cost V 2 bases and J 2 bases, with 13 bases left between them. Germline CDR1 MNHEY, CDR2 SVGAGI. The CDR3 has 15 residues. This CDR3 reads CASSYGRGATYEQYF. CDR3 nucleotides: TGTGCCAGCAGTTACGGTAGGGGGGCAACCTACGAGCAGTACTTC.

This clone appeared a single time. The chain employs TRBV25-1 and TRBJ1-2; a possible D gene is TRBD1 (5 bases). Germline CDR1 MGHDK, CDR2 SYGVNS. Trimming stripped 3 bases from V and 13 bases from J, with 18 bases between. CDR3 length: 13 amino acids. This CDR3 is CASSDGTTKTSTF. The CDR3 DNA sequence: TGTGCCAGCAGTGACGGGACTACCAAAACCTCCACCTTC.

The CDR3: CAWSSQFIGGSAYNEQFF. CDR3 in DNA: TGTGCCTGGAGTTCCCAGTTCATTGGGGGGTCCGCCTACAATGAGCAGTTCTTC. The chain employs TRBV30 and TRBJ2-1; D possibly corresponds to TRBD2 (6 bases). V was pared by 2 bases and J by 2 bases, with 22 bases between. Germline V gene lookup returns CDR1 GTSNPN and CDR2 SVGIG (reference sequence). The CDR3 consists of 18 residues.

The chain has TRBV7-9 and TRBJ1-2, with D possibly being TRBD1 (5 bases). The CDR3 sequence is 13 residues long. Germline CDR1 and CDR2: SEHNR and FQNEAQ (reference sequence). V lost 8 bases, J lost 1 base, and 11 bases lay in between. Here the CDR3 reads CASLDGGNYGYTF. CDR3 coding DNA: TGTGCCAGCCTGGATGGGGGTAACTATGGCTACACCTTC.

The CDR3 DNA reads as TGTGCCAGCAGCCAAGATAGGGCCCTAGAAAAGGGTTACTACGAGCAGTACTTC. Encoded protein: CASSQDRALEKGYYEQYF. This chain links TRBV4-2 with TRBJ2-7; D gene ambiguous. This CDR3 spans 18 amino acids. Trimming took off 0 bases at V and 3 bases at J, with 21 bases between the two ends. The germline CDR1 and CDR2 sequences are LGHNA and YNFKEQ.

The chain employs TRBV29-1 and TRBJ1-2; weak D call: TRBD1 (5 bases). Trimming shortened V by 5 bases and J by 7 bases, and 11 bases separated the two germline ends. The CDR3 length is 11 residues. Germline V lookup: CDR1 SQVTM, CDR2 ANQGSEA. The CDR3: CSVPQGSGYTF. In DNA, the CDR3 is TGCAGCGTTCCTCAGGGAAGTGGCTACACCTTC.

This clone was picked up a small number of times. The sample has other DNA sequences that encode this CDR3 too. This rearrangement joins TRBV15 to TRBJ1-1, with unresolved D. This CDR3 contains 12 residues. V was clipped by 1 base and J by 0 bases, with 0 bases between them. CDR1 LNHNV and CDR2 YYDKDF come from the germline V gene (reference sequence). CDR3 loop: CATSRVNTEAFF. CDR3 nucleotide sequence: TGTGCCACCAGCAGAGTGAACACTGAAGCTTTCTTT.